These 27 T cell receptor beta chains came from one sample sequenced in a study of T cells in Graves' hyperthyroidism and ophthalmopathy. Researchers amplified the TCR beta CDR3 regions from RNA transcripts. The TCR CDR3 first-round RT-PCR relied on the HTBI primer set. TCRdb reprocessed the multiplex PCR reads with MiXCR, giving one entry per CDR3 protein. Of approximately 530,000 distinct CDR3 sequences listed, approximately 15% are singletons. The sample was blood. The source of these receptors is a woman aged 18-29 years with Graves' hyperthyroidism.

This clonotype was recorded many times. The genes are TRBV11-1 and TRBJ2-5, with D maybe TRBD2 (6 bases). The CDR3 extends over 14 amino acids. Germline CDR1 SGHAT, CDR2 FQDESV (reference sequence). The V end lost 5 bases, the J end lost 3 bases, and 13 bases lay between the germline ends. CDR3 region: CASSPEVAEETQYF. The DNA of the CDR3 is TGTGCCAGCAGCCCCGAGGTAGCGGAAGAGACCCAGTACTTC.

This clonotype was recorded at least ten times. The chain recombines TRBV3-1 with TRBJ1-5; TRBD1 aligns across 7 bases. V was clipped by 3 bases and J by 3 bases; unmatched bases: 5. Germline V CDR1 and CDR2: LGHDT, YNNKEL (reference sequence). There are 15 residues in the CDR3. CDR3 amino acids: CASSQAGQNNQPQHF. The CDR3 nucleotides are TGTGCCAGCAGCCAGGCGGGACAGAACAATCAGCCCCAGCATTTT.

This clonotype was recorded a few times. This chain uses TRBV5-1 with TRBJ2-2; the D gene is possibly TRBD1 (5 bases). CDR3 length equals 17 residues. The germline V gene encodes CDR1 SGHRS and CDR2 YFSETQ. With 0 bases removed from V and 0 bases from J, the gap between germline ends came to 12 bases. CDR3: CASSLAPTVTNTGELFF. CDR3 DNA sequence: TGCGCCAGCAGCTTGGCGCCGACAGTTACGAACACCGGGGAGCTGTTTTTT.

The sample holds many counts of this clonotype. CDR3 protein: CASSPTGPSYNEQFF. The CDR3, as DNA: TGTGCCAGCAGTCCGACAGGGCCCAGTTACAATGAGCAGTTCTTC. This chain connects TRBV12-3 or TRBV12-4 to TRBJ2-1; TRBD1 matches 7 bases. V shed 5 bases, J shed 4 bases, and the junction held 8 bases outside the gene matches. This CDR3 comprises 15 residues.

The chain joins TRBV7-6 to TRBJ2-6; D possibly corresponds to TRBD2 (5 bases). Germline CDR1 and CDR2: SGHVS and FNYEAQ. CDR3 length: 17 residues. V lost 5 bases, J lost 1 base, and 15 bases lay in between. In DNA form, the CDR3 reads TGTGCCAGCAGCCAGGAGGTTGTAGGATCTGGGGCCAACGTCCTGACTTTC. This translates into CASSQEVVGSGANVLTF.

This clonotype has more than one count but fewer than ten. The chain links TRBV19 to TRBJ1-1; no clear D. Germline V gene lookup returns CDR1 LNHDA and CDR2 SQIVND (reference sequence). V dropped 7 bases and J dropped 1 base, with 7 bases sitting between them. The CDR3 is made up of 12 amino acids. The CDR3 coding sequence is TGTGCCAGTAAGGAGTCGAACACTGAAGCTTTCTTT. It encodes CASKESNTEAFF.

The gene calls are TRBV27 and TRBJ2-6, with 7 bases matching TRBD1. The CDR3 covers 19 residues. V was pared by 5 bases and J by 2 bases, with 15 bases of the junction left unmatched. The V gene's germline CDR1 is MNHEY and CDR2 SMNVEV (reference sequence). CDR3 residues: CASSDSSAGGSAGANVLTF. The CDR3 DNA sequence: TGTGCCAGCAGTGATTCCAGCGCAGGGGGAAGTGCTGGGGCCAACGTCCTGACTTTC.

This clonotype occurred many times. This chain links TRBV18 with TRBJ1-1, with TRBD1 matching over 7 bases. Germline V gene lookup returns CDR1 KGHSH and CDR2 LQKENI. The CDR3 contains 13 residues. Trimming at V came to 8 bases and at J to 1 base, leaving 4 bases not matched to a gene. CDR3 in DNA: TGTGCCAGCAGGGACAGCCGGAACACTGAAGCTTTCTTT. Translation: CASRDSRNTEAFF.

A few counts support this clonotype. This chain links TRBV5-1 with TRBJ2-5; D is tentatively TRBD1 or TRBD2 (5 bases each). Germline V gives CDR1 SGHRS, CDR2 YFSETQ. Between the trimmed V and J ends, which lost 6 bases and 2 bases, there was a span of 14 bases. The CDR3 consists of 14 residues. As DNA, the CDR3 is TGCGCCAGCACCCGAGGGGCAGAGCAAGAGACCCAGTACTTC. Its translation is CASTRGAEQETQYF.

This clonotype was detected many times. The V gene is TRBV3-1, the J gene TRBJ2-1; no reliable D call. Per germline, CDR1 LGHDT and CDR2 YNNKEL (reference sequence). V shed 4 bases and J shed 1 base, with 14 bases lying between them. CDR3 length: 16 residues. CDR3 region: CASSPPPGGSYNEQFF. CDR3 in DNA: TGTGCCAGCAGCCCGCCCCCCGGTGGGTCCTACAATGAGCAGTTCTTC.

This clonotype was counted many times. The genes are TRBV29-1 and TRBJ2-2; no definite D call. Trimming pared 5 bases from V and 1 base from J, leaving 11 bases between. Germline loops: CDR1 SQVTM, CDR2 ANQGSEA. This CDR3 has 14 residues. The CDR3 loop is CSVRRTQNTGELFF. As DNA, the CDR3 is TGCAGCGTTAGACGGACCCAGAACACCGGGGAGCTGTTTTTT.

CDR3 loop: CASSQPDRGPGQLIYNEQFF. In DNA, the CDR3 is TGCGCCAGCAGCCAACCCGACAGGGGGCCGGGTCAACTTATATACAATGAGCAGTTCTTC. The chain links TRBV5-1 to TRBJ2-1; 10 positions agree with TRBD1. V gave up 4 bases and J gave up 4 bases; unmatched junction bases: 20. CDR1 is SGHRS, CDR2 YFSETQ, per germline. This CDR3 has 20 residues.

The chain has TRBV24-1 and TRBJ1-4; TRBD1 agrees at 11 bases. Germline assignment: CDR1 KGHDR and CDR2 SFDVKD. This CDR3 is built from 17 residues. With V trimmed by 3 bases and J by 7 bases, 9 bases remained unmatched. CDR3 nucleotides: TGTGCCACCAGTGATAAAAGTCCGGGACAGGGGGGTGAAAAACTGTTTTTT. As protein: CATSDKSPGQGGEKLFF.

This clonotype appeared many times. CDR3 region: CASSRDLDTEAFF. The CDR3 DNA follows: TGTGCCAGCTCACGGGACCTTGACACTGAAGCTTTCTTT. The V call is TRBV18, the J call TRBJ1-1, with D perhaps TRBD1 (5 bases). The CDR3 extends over 13 amino acids. Germline V CDR1 and CDR2: KGHSH, LQKENI. V shed 4 bases and J shed 3 bases, with 9 bases lying between them.

This clonotype occurred many times. The V gene is TRBV6-5, the J gene TRBJ2-5; D perhaps matches TRBD2 (10 bases). The CDR3 sequence is 20 residues long. Germline CDR1 and CDR2: MNHEY and SVGAGI. The V end lost 1 base, the J end lost 5 bases, and 29 bases lay between the germline ends. The CDR3 loop is CASSYFGTGGFSGRLETQYF. In DNA, the CDR3 is TGTGCCAGCAGTTACTTTGGAACAGGGGGCTTTAGCGGGAGGCTGGAGACCCAGTACTTC.

This chain joins TRBV12-3 or TRBV12-4 and TRBJ1-5, with D possibly matching TRBD1 (5 bases). The CDR3 is 13 amino acids. The V and J ends lost 2 bases and 16 bases respectively, with 18 bases between them. The CDR3 is CASSLFSGPPFHF. CDR3 DNA: TGTGCCAGCAGTTTATTTTCGGGGCCCCCCTTCCATTTT.

This clonotype was recorded a few times. The chain recombines TRBV10-3 with TRBJ1-2; no clear D. The CDR3 runs to 12 residues. Germline V CDR1 and CDR2: ENHRY, SYGVKD. V gave up 0 bases and J gave up 3 bases, with 2 bases separating them. CDR3 region: CAISESDYGYTF. The CDR3 region has the DNA TGTGCCATCAGTGAGTCTGACTATGGCTACACCTTC.

There are many counts of this clonotype. The chain has TRBV29-1 and TRBJ1-2, with 10 bases identical to TRBD1. Germline V gene lookup returns CDR1 SQVTM and CDR2 ANQGSEA. The CDR3 spans 17 residues. J lost 1 base, V lost 4 bases, and 12 bases had no gene match. CDR3 nucleotides: TGCAGCGTTGGGTCCTTCTTCGGGACAGGGGATAACTATGGCTACACCTTC. It yields the protein CSVGSFFGTGDNYGYTF.

This clonotype showed up many times. The rearrangement uses TRBV12-3 or TRBV12-4 and TRBJ1-1; 8 bases map to TRBD1. CDR3 length: 13 amino acids. After removal of 7 bases from V and 6 bases from J, the junction contained 7 bases not matched to a gene. As DNA, the CDR3 is TGTGCCAGCACCGGGACAGGCCGCGCTGAAGCTTTCTTT. Translation: CASTGTGRAEAFF.

About this clonotype: A clone one base away is much larger, so this may be a read error. The rearrangement links TRBV29-1 to TRBJ2-1; possible D gene TRBD2, 5 bases. CDR1 is SQVTM, CDR2 ANQGSEA, per germline. This CDR3 has 13 residues. CDR3 loop: CSAERGLYHEQFF. Written as DNA, the CDR3 is TGCAGCGCTGAAAGAGGGCTTTACCATGAGCAGTTCTTC.

This clonotype was found many times. The chain carries TRBV30 and TRBJ1-5, with D hard to call. CDR3 length equals 14 residues. Trimming left V 0 bases short and J 5 bases short, with 11 bases between. In germline, CDR1 is GTSNPN, CDR2 SVGIG (reference sequence). The CDR3 region is CAWSVGASYQPQHF. The DNA for the CDR3 is TGTGCCTGGAGTGTAGGTGCCAGCTATCAGCCCCAGCATTTT.

The rearrangement links TRBV29-1 to TRBJ1-1; 9 positions agree with TRBD1. This CDR3 region has 11 residues. Trimming took 8 bases from V and 12 from J; bases not matched to a gene: 10. CDR1 and CDR2 (germline): SQVTM, ANQGSEA. CDR3 DNA: TGCAGCCTAAATACCGGGACAGGGTCTTTCTTT. Protein product: CSLNTGTGSFF.

The chain couples TRBV12-3 or TRBV12-4 to TRBJ2-2; 8 nucleotides align to TRBD2. V was clipped by 5 bases and J by 6 bases; unmatched bases: 8. The CDR3 extends over 15 amino acids. Here the CDR3 reads CASSPGGEGAGELFF. The CDR3 nucleotides are TGTGCCAGCAGTCCCGGGGGGGAGGGGGCCGGGGAGCTGTTTTTT.

Many counts were recorded for this clonotype. This chain uses TRBV4-2 with TRBJ1-1; the D gene is possibly TRBD1 (6 bases). The CDR3 spans 15 residues. Trimming took 2 bases from V and 1 from J, leaving 11 bases between them. From germline, CDR1 is LGHNA and CDR2 YNFKEQ. CDR3 sequence: CASSQPWTENTEAFF. CDR3 DNA: TGTGCCAGCAGCCAACCGTGGACAGAGAACACTGAAGCTTTCTTT.

The table lists this clonotype with a few counts. The V gene is TRBV12-3 or TRBV12-4, the J gene TRBJ1-5; D may be TRBD1 (6 bases). V lost 1 base and J lost 9, with 16 bases in between. The CDR3 is made up of 15 amino acids. The CDR3 is CASSLGRGGGVPQHF. CDR3 DNA sequence: TGTGCCAGCAGTTTAGGCAGGGGCGGGGGTGTGCCCCAGCATTTT.

The V gene is TRBV15, the J gene TRBJ1-1; the D gene is possibly TRBD1 (5 bases). Per germline, CDR1 LNHNV and CDR2 YYDKDF (reference sequence). Trimming removed 0 bases at V and 6 bases at J, with 8 bases between. The CDR3 sequence is 13 residues long. CDR3 loop: CATSRDLGAEAFF. The CDR3 nucleotides read TGTGCCACCAGCAGAGATCTGGGGGCTGAAGCTTTCTTT. The full variable domain, its missing parts supplied by reference TRBV15 and TRBJ1-1, is DAMVIQNPRYQVTQFGKPVTLSCSQTLNHNVMYWYQQKSSQAPKLLFHYYDKDFNNEADTPDNFQSRRPNTSFCFLDIRSPGLGDTAMYLCATSRDLGAEAFFGQGTRLTVV.

There are many counts of this clonotype. The V call is TRBV2, the J call TRBJ1-2; perhaps TRBD1 as D (6 bases). The V gene lost 4 bases and the J gene lost 7 bases, with 10 bases spanning the gap. CDR1 is SNHLY, CDR2 FYNNEI, per germline. The CDR3 covers 12 residues. The CDR3, as DNA: TGTGCCAGCAGTGCACAGGGAGGTGGCTACACCTTC. It translates to CASSAQGGGYTF.